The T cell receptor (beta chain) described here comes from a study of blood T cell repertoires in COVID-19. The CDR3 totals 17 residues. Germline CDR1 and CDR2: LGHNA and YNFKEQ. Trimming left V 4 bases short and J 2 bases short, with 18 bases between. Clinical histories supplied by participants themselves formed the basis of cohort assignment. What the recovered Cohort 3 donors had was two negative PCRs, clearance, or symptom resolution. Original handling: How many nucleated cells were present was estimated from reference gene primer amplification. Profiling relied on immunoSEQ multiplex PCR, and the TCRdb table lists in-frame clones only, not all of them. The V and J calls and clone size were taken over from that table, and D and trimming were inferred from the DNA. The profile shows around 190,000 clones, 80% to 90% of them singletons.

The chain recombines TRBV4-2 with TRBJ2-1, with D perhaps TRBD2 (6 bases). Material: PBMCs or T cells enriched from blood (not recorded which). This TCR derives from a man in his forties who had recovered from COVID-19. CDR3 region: CASSPPRTGDAYNEQFF. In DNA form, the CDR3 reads TGTGCCAGCAGCCCACCTAGAACGGGAGACGCCTACAATGAGCAGTTCTTC.